This record looks at one TCR beta chain sequence and its context. This record comes from a study of technical replicates of blood from several donors. Libraries were prepared by immunoSEQ multiplex PCR; TCRdb keeps only in-frame clonotypes and omits some of them. The table shows tens of thousands of clones, with 95% to 98% occurring only once. Germline V CDR1 and CDR2: MNHEY, SVGAGI. V lost 6 bases and J 2 bases, leaving 14 bases between the germline ends. The CDR3 contains 14 residues. The gene calls are TRBV6-5 and TRBJ2-7; possibly TRBD2 for D (6 bases). This TCR was recovered from a human donor in good health. Sequencing was performed on T cells isolated from PBMCs. CDR3 nucleotide sequence: TGTGCCAGCAGAACTCTGGCGGGACCCTACGAGCAGTACTTC. This gives the protein CASRTLAGPYEQYF.